The T cell receptor beta chain under discussion was sequenced for a study of chemoradiotherapy in HPV16-positive cancers. V dropped 5 bases and J dropped 5; count of bases not matched to a gene: 4. The germline V gene encodes CDR1 SGHAT and CDR2 FQNNGV. The CDR3 covers 13 residues. Here immunoSEQ multiplex PCR was the method, and the copy in TCRdb shows in-frame clones only, minus some. The table includes around 24,000 clones, roughly 87% detected once. The starting material was blood, obtained from a patient who underwent chemoradiotherapy. This chain uses TRBV11-2 with TRBJ2-5, with 8 bases identical to TRBD1. The TCR originated in a human donor with HPV-associated anogenital cancer. The CDR3 protein is CASSQGAGETQYF. The CDR3 nucleotides read TGTGCCAGCAGCCAGGGGGCCGGGGAGACCCAGTACTTC. Complete variable domain (other parts from reference TRBV11-2 and TRBJ2-5): EAGVAQSPRYKIIEKRQSVAFWCNPISGHATLYWYQQILGQGPKLLIQFQNNGVVDDSQLPKDRFSAERLKGVDSTLKIQPAKLEDSAVYLCASSQGAGETQYFGPGTRLLVL.